The rows below give T cell receptor beta chains drawn from one sample of a study of shared clonotypes between healthy human individuals. The assay was immunoSEQ multiplex PCR, and TCRdb's table has in-frame clones only and misses some. The sample has about 96,000 clones, roughly 45% seen once. The source material was PBMCs. These receptors all come from a middle-aged woman in good health. Some clones in this sample may be carry-over from other donors' samples. CDR3s include the opening cysteine and the closing phenylalanine or tryptophan. The D gene is left open where the match is weak. Clone size is not always given. Where it is, it says once, few, many or a class for expanded clones.

v_call: TRBV2; j_call: TRBJ2-1; d_call: -; clone_size: many; cdr3_nt: TGTGCCAGCGGGATATCCCATGAGCAGTTCTTC; cdr3_aa: CASGISHEQFF
v_call: TRBV27; j_call: TRBJ2-1; d_call: -; clone_size: few; cdr3_nt: TGTGCCAGCAGTCCCACCCGACAGAGCTCCTACAATGAGCAGTTCTTC; cdr3_aa: CASSPTRQSSYNEQFF
v_call: TRBV30; j_call: TRBJ2-7; d_call: TRBD1; clone_size: -; cdr3_nt: TGTGCCTGGAGGTGGACAGGGTACTACGAGCAGTACTTC; cdr3_aa: CAWRWTGYYEQYF
v_call: TRBV7-2; j_call: TRBJ1-2; d_call: -; clone_size: many; cdr3_nt: TGTGCCAGCAGCCCAGACGGGAGGGTAAATGGCTACACCTTC; cdr3_aa: CASSPDGRVNGYTF
v_call: TRBV6-5; j_call: TRBJ2-7; d_call: -; clone_size: many; cdr3_nt: TGTGCCAGCAGTTCCCCCGGGGCGGGTGCTGCCTACGAGCAGTACTTC; cdr3_aa: CASSSPGAGAAYEQYF
v_call: TRBV7-2; j_call: TRBJ1-4; d_call: TRBD1; clone_size: -; cdr3_nt: TGTGCCAGCAGGAACGCCGGGACAGTTGATGAAAAACTGTTTTTT; cdr3_aa: CASRNAGTVDEKLFF
v_call: TRBV30; j_call: TRBJ2-1; d_call: -; clone_size: few; cdr3_nt: TGTGCCTGGAGTGCGGCTAGCGTATACAATGAGCAGTTCTTC; cdr3_aa: CAWSAASVYNEQFF
v_call: TRBV5-4; j_call: TRBJ2-3; d_call: -; clone_size: few; cdr3_nt: TGTGCCAGCAGCCAGGTAGCGTCTAGCACAGATACGCAGTATTTT; cdr3_aa: CASSQVASSTDTQYF
v_call: TRBV2; j_call: TRBJ2-2; d_call: TRBD1; clone_size: -; cdr3_nt: TGTGCCAGCAGGGACAGGAGCATTGGGGAGCTGTTTTTT; cdr3_aa: CASRDRSIGELFF
v_call: TRBV28; j_call: TRBJ2-7; d_call: TRBD1; clone_size: medium-sized; cdr3_nt: TGTGCCAGCAGTTTCAGGGGGCGATCCTACGAGCAGTACTTC; cdr3_aa: CASSFRGRSYEQYF
v_call: TRBV7-3; j_call: TRBJ2-5; d_call: TRBD1; clone_size: -; cdr3_nt: TGTGCCAGCAGCTTAAGGGGGACAGTCCTCCAAGAGACCCAGTACTTC; cdr3_aa: CASSLRGTVLQETQYF
v_call: TRBV10-2; j_call: TRBJ2-4; d_call: TRBD1; clone_size: -; cdr3_nt: TGCGCCAGCAGTGAATGGACAGGGTCGGCCAAAAACATTCAGTACTTC; cdr3_aa: CASSEWTGSAKNIQYF
v_call: TRBV11-2; j_call: TRBJ2-7; d_call: TRBD2; clone_size: -; cdr3_nt: TGTGCCAGCACCGTAGCGGGAGGGCTCGAGCAGTACTTC; cdr3_aa: CASTVAGGLEQYF
v_call: TRBV18; j_call: TRBJ2-5; d_call: -; clone_size: -; cdr3_nt: TGTGCCAGCTCACCAGGTCCAGGGCCGAGAGAGACCCAGTACTTC; cdr3_aa: CASSPGPGPRETQYF
v_call: TRBV28; j_call: TRBJ2-3; d_call: -; clone_size: many; cdr3_nt: TGTGCCAGCAGTTCTAAGCCCCAGGAGCCAGGGCAGTATTTT; cdr3_aa: CASSSKPQEPGQYF
v_call: TRBV29-1; j_call: TRBJ1-2; d_call: TRBD1; clone_size: many; cdr3_nt: TGCAGCGTTGGGCTGGGACAGTGGGGTGGCTACACCTTC; cdr3_aa: CSVGLGQWGGYTF
v_call: TRBV7-2; j_call: TRBJ2-7; d_call: -; clone_size: few; cdr3_nt: TGTGCCAGCAGCCCTTCACCACCAAATGAGCAGTACTTC; cdr3_aa: CASSPSPPNEQYF
v_call: TRBV27; j_call: TRBJ2-1; d_call: -; clone_size: -; cdr3_nt: TGTGCCATCAGTGACTTAGTGGATGAGCAGTTCTTC; cdr3_aa: CAISDLVDEQFF
v_call: TRBV9; j_call: TRBJ2-2; d_call: TRBD1; clone_size: many; cdr3_nt: TGTGCCAGCAGCGTAGAGGGGGCGACCGGGGAGCTGTTTTTT; cdr3_aa: CASSVEGATGELFF